Listed below are T cell receptor beta chains from one sample, sequenced in a study of blood T cell repertoires in COVID-19. Only in-frame clones appear in the TCRdb table, and some are missing; sequencing was by immunoSEQ multiplex PCR. The profile shows about 200,000 clones, roughly nine tenths of them singletons. Material: peripheral blood. These receptors originate from a woman in her seventies with acute or convalescent COVID-19. Each CDR3 is given with its conserved first and last residue. D genes are given only for firm matches. Size is stated for part of the rows, as once, few or many counts, or as a class when the clone is expanded.

clone size: NA; D gene: TRBD2; J gene: TRBJ2-1; V gene: TRBV5-1; CDR3 length: 14; CDR3 protein: CASSLEGLANEQFF; CDR3 DNA: TGCGCCAGCAGCTTGGAGGGACTAGCGAATGAGCAGTTCTTC
clone size: NA; D gene: NA; J gene: TRBJ2-7; V gene: TRBV3-1/TRBV3-2; CDR3 length: 15; CDR3 protein: CASSQASSAVYEQYF; CDR3 DNA: TGTGCCAGCAGCCAAGCTAGCTCTGCAGTCTACGAGCAGTACTTC
clone size: NA; D gene: NA; J gene: TRBJ2-1; V gene: TRBV5-1; CDR3 length: 15; CDR3 protein: CASSLEQRSYNEQFF; CDR3 DNA: TGCGCCAGCAGCTTGGAACAACGCTCCTACAATGAGCAGTTCTTC
clone size: NA; D gene: TRBD2; J gene: TRBJ2-7; V gene: TRBV5-4; CDR3 length: 17; CDR3 protein: CASSLASGGASAYEQYF; CDR3 DNA: TGTGCCAGCAGCTTGGCCTCGGGGGGGGCCTCGGCCTACGAGCAGTACTTC
clone size: NA; D gene: TRBD2; J gene: TRBJ2-5; V gene: TRBV6-2/TRBV6-3; CDR3 length: 18; CDR3 protein: CASSKHNPGLAGQETQYF; CDR3 DNA: TGTGCCAGCAGCAAACACAATCCGGGACTAGCGGGACAAGAGACCCAGTACTTC
clone size: NA; D gene: NA; J gene: TRBJ2-7; V gene: TRBV5-4; CDR3 length: 11; CDR3 protein: CASSSLYEQYF; CDR3 DNA: TGTGCCAGCAGCTCCCTCTACGAGCAGTACTTC
clone size: once; D gene: NA; J gene: TRBJ2-7; V gene: TRBV6-5; CDR3 length: 14; CDR3 protein: CASTLHGGLDEQYF; CDR3 DNA: TGTGCCAGCACCCTTCATGGGGGGTTGGACGAGCAGTACTTC
clone size: NA; D gene: NA; J gene: TRBJ2-7; V gene: TRBV24-1; CDR3 length: 13; CDR3 protein: CATSASGTSEQYF; CDR3 DNA: TGTGCCACCAGCGCCTCAGGTACTTCCGAGCAGTACTTC
clone size: NA; D gene: TRBD2; J gene: TRBJ2-7; V gene: TRBV5-1; CDR3 length: 15; CDR3 protein: CASSSGLAATYEQYF; CDR3 DNA: TGCGCCAGCAGCTCGGGACTAGCGGCAACCTACGAGCAGTACTTC
clone size: NA; D gene: NA; J gene: TRBJ2-1; V gene: TRBV12-3/TRBV12-4; CDR3 length: 12; CDR3 protein: CASSLGPRGQFF; CDR3 DNA: TGTGCCAGCAGTCTCGGACCAAGGGGGCAGTTCTTC
clone size: NA; D gene: NA; J gene: TRBJ1-1; V gene: TRBV28; CDR3 length: 13; CDR3 protein: CASSFQSTPEAFF; CDR3 DNA: TGTGCCAGCAGTTTCCAGTCCACCCCTGAAGCTTTCTTT
clone size: NA; D gene: TRBD2; J gene: TRBJ2-5; V gene: TRBV29-1; CDR3 length: 12; CDR3 protein: CSAGLAGKTQYF; CDR3 DNA: TGCAGCGCCGGACTAGCGGGGAAGACCCAGTACTTC
clone size: NA; D gene: TRBD1; J gene: TRBJ1-1; V gene: TRBV7-9; CDR3 length: 16; CDR3 protein: CASSQGISRDRVRAFF; CDR3 DNA: TGTGCCAGCAGCCAGGGGATTTCCCGGGACAGGGTAAGAGCTTTCTTT
clone size: NA; D gene: NA; J gene: TRBJ1-1; V gene: TRBV29-1; CDR3 length: 11; CDR3 protein: CSVGGGTEAFF; CDR3 DNA: TGCAGCGTTGGGGGGGGGACTGAAGCTTTCTTT
clone size: NA; D gene: NA; J gene: TRBJ2-3; V gene: TRBV28; CDR3 length: 11; CDR3 protein: CAASYTDTQYF; CDR3 DNA: TGTGCCGCTTCCTATACAGATACGCAGTATTTT
clone size: NA; D gene: NA; J gene: TRBJ1-1; V gene: TRBV27; CDR3 length: 14; CDR3 protein: CASSLRQGNTEAFF; CDR3 DNA: TGTGCCAGCAGTTTACGGCAGGGGAACACTGAAGCTTTCTTT
clone size: NA; D gene: TRBD2; J gene: TRBJ2-1; V gene: TRBV18; CDR3 length: 15; CDR3 protein: CASSPVAGVGNEQFF; CDR3 DNA: TGTGCCAGCTCACCCGTAGCGGGGGTAGGGAATGAGCAGTTCTTC
clone size: NA; D gene: NA; J gene: TRBJ2-5; V gene: TRBV28; CDR3 length: 14; CDR3 protein: CASSLWGPQETQYF; CDR3 DNA: TGTGCCAGCAGTTTATGGGGGCCTCAAGAGACCCAGTACTTC
clone size: few; D gene: TRBD1; J gene: TRBJ1-2; V gene: TRBV6-1; CDR3 length: 15; CDR3 protein: CASSDPRQGVYGYTF; CDR3 DNA: TGTGCCAGCAGTGATCCCCGGCAGGGGGTCTATGGCTACACCTTC
clone size: NA; D gene: TRBD2; J gene: TRBJ2-1; V gene: TRBV4-3; CDR3 length: 19; CDR3 protein: CASSQGLPWGSGKGNEQFF; CDR3 DNA: TGCGCCAGCAGCCAAGGTCTCCCTTGGGGTAGCGGGAAGGGGAATGAGCAGTTCTTC
clone size: NA; D gene: TRBD2; J gene: TRBJ2-3; V gene: TRBV2; CDR3 length: 17; CDR3 protein: CASSESSGRASGVTQYF; CDR3 DNA: TGTGCCAGCAGTGAATCTAGCGGGAGGGCCAGTGGGGTTACGCAGTATTTT
clone size: NA; D gene: TRBD1; J gene: TRBJ1-2; V gene: TRBV13; CDR3 length: 15; CDR3 protein: CASSTLTGVGYGYTF; CDR3 DNA: TGTGCCAGCAGCACATTGACAGGGGTCGGCTATGGCTACACCTTC
clone size: NA; D gene: NA; J gene: TRBJ2-2; V gene: TRBV5-1; CDR3 length: 16; CDR3 protein: CASSRLRGLNTGELFF; CDR3 DNA: TGCGCCAGCAGCCGGTTGCGGGGGCTGAACACCGGGGAGCTGTTTTTT
clone size: NA; D gene: NA; J gene: TRBJ1-6; V gene: TRBV7-2; CDR3 length: 14; CDR3 protein: CASGHSADNSPLHF; CDR3 DNA: TGTGCCAGCGGTCACTCTGCGGATAATTCACCCCTCCACTTT
clone size: NA; D gene: TRBD2; J gene: TRBJ2-2; V gene: TRBV28; CDR3 length: 15; CDR3 protein: CASREGTSWAGELFF; CDR3 DNA: TGTGCCAGCAGGGAGGGGACTAGCTGGGCCGGGGAGCTGTTTTTT
clone size: once; D gene: NA; J gene: TRBJ2-1; V gene: TRBV24-1; CDR3 length: 13; CDR3 protein: CATRFGSGNEQFF; CDR3 DNA: TGTGCCACCAGATTCGGGAGTGGGAATGAGCAGTTCTTC
clone size: NA; D gene: NA; J gene: TRBJ2-7; V gene: TRBV5-6; CDR3 length: 14; CDR3 protein: CASSLGVGASEQYF; CDR3 DNA: TGTGCCAGCAGCTTGGGCGTAGGGGCCTCCGAGCAGTACTTC
clone size: NA; D gene: NA; J gene: TRBJ2-2; V gene: TRBV12-5; CDR3 length: 14; CDR3 protein: CASGLSGNTGELFF; CDR3 DNA: TGTGCTAGTGGTTTGTCAGGGAACACCGGGGAGCTGTTTTTT
clone size: NA; D gene: NA; J gene: TRBJ1-2; V gene: TRBV3-1/TRBV3-2; CDR3 length: 14; CDR3 protein: CASSQGPGSYGYTF; CDR3 DNA: TGTGCCAGCAGCCAAGGCCCTGGGAGCTATGGCTACACCTTC
clone size: NA; D gene: NA; J gene: TRBJ1-1; V gene: TRBV11-2; CDR3 length: 14; CDR3 protein: CASSLGQLYTEAFF; CDR3 DNA: TGTGCCAGCAGCTTAGGACAGTTATACACTGAAGCTTTCTTT
clone size: NA; D gene: NA; J gene: TRBJ1-4; V gene: TRBV14; CDR3 length: 16; CDR3 protein: CASSPRVFATNEKLFF; CDR3 DNA: TGTGCCAGCAGCCCGAGGGTATTTGCAACTAATGAAAAACTGTTTTTT
clone size: NA; D gene: NA; J gene: TRBJ1-1; V gene: TRBV18; CDR3 length: 12; CDR3 protein: CASSGGGDEAFF; CDR3 DNA: TGTGCCAGCTCCGGCGGGGGGGACGAAGCTTTCTTT
clone size: NA; D gene: NA; J gene: TRBJ2-7; V gene: TRBV6-1; CDR3 length: 14; CDR3 protein: CASSDPGGWIEQYF; CDR3 DNA: TGTGCCAGCAGTGATCCCGGGGGATGGATCGAGCAGTACTTC
clone size: few; D gene: NA; J gene: TRBJ2-7; V gene: TRBV7-2; CDR3 length: 14; CDR3 protein: CASSYRLGPYEQYF; CDR3 DNA: TGTGCCAGCAGCTACCGACTAGGGCCCTACGAGCAGTACTTC
clone size: NA; D gene: TRBD1; J gene: TRBJ2-5; V gene: TRBV5-6; CDR3 length: 15; CDR3 protein: CASSFGTGGRETQYF; CDR3 DNA: TGTGCCAGCAGCTTCGGGACAGGGGGTAGAGAGACCCAGTACTTC
clone size: once; D gene: TRBD1; J gene: TRBJ1-4; V gene: TRBV19; CDR3 length: 14; CDR3 protein: CASRSDRGEEKLFF; CDR3 DNA: TGTGCCAGTAGGTCGGACAGGGGGGAAGAAAAACTGTTTTTT
clone size: NA; D gene: NA; J gene: TRBJ1-5; V gene: TRBV7-2; CDR3 length: 15; CDR3 protein: CASSLNTGLNQPQHF; CDR3 DNA: TGTGCCAGCAGCTTAAATACAGGGCTCAATCAGCCCCAGCATTTT
clone size: NA; D gene: TRBD1; J gene: TRBJ2-2; V gene: TRBV6-5; CDR3 length: 16; CDR3 protein: CASSYSPTGSPGELFF; CDR3 DNA: TGTGCCAGCAGTTACTCTCCGACAGGGTCCCCCGGGGAGCTGTTTTTT
clone size: NA; D gene: NA; J gene: TRBJ2-3; V gene: TRBV5-4; CDR3 length: 14; CDR3 protein: CASSQRLSTDTQYF; CDR3 DNA: TGTGCCAGCAGCCAGCGGTTAAGCACAGATACGCAGTATTTT
clone size: few; D gene: NA; J gene: TRBJ2-2; V gene: TRBV19; CDR3 length: 14; CDR3 protein: CASSISGAFRWLFF; CDR3 DNA: TGTGCCAGTAGTATAAGTGGGGCTTTTAGGTGGTTGTTTTTT
clone size: NA; D gene: NA; J gene: TRBJ1-1; V gene: TRBV5-1; CDR3 length: 13; CDR3 protein: CASSLALNTEAFF; CDR3 DNA: TGCGCCAGCAGCTTGGCCTTGAACACTGAAGCTTTCTTT
clone size: NA; D gene: TRBD1; J gene: TRBJ1-1; V gene: TRBV9; CDR3 length: 13; CDR3 protein: CASSEGANTEAFF; CDR3 DNA: TGTGCCAGCAGCGAGGGGGCGAACACTGAAGCTTTCTTT
clone size: NA; D gene: TRBD2; J gene: TRBJ2-3; V gene: TRBV7-6; CDR3 length: 15; CDR3 protein: CASSLQRGGLDTQYF; CDR3 DNA: TGTGCCAGCAGCCTTCAGCGGGGAGGATTAGATACGCAGTATTTT
clone size: NA; D gene: TRBD2; J gene: TRBJ2-1; V gene: TRBV5-1; CDR3 length: 16; CDR3 protein: CASSSGSGAVYNEQFF; CDR3 DNA: TGCGCCAGCAGCTCTGGTAGCGGGGCCGTCTACAATGAGCAGTTCTTC
clone size: NA; D gene: NA; J gene: TRBJ2-1; V gene: TRBV19; CDR3 length: 16; CDR3 protein: CASSIGQGITYNEQFF; CDR3 DNA: TGTGCCAGTAGTATAGGGCAGGGTATAACCTACAATGAGCAGTTCTTC
clone size: NA; D gene: NA; J gene: TRBJ2-3; V gene: TRBV10-1; CDR3 length: 12; CDR3 protein: CASSARGGTQYF; CDR3 DNA: TGCGCCAGCAGTGCTAGGGGCGGTACGCAGTATTTT
clone size: NA; D gene: NA; J gene: TRBJ2-2; V gene: TRBV29-1; CDR3 length: 13; CDR3 protein: CSVGLTNTGELFF; CDR3 DNA: TGCAGCGTTGGACTGACGAACACCGGGGAGCTGTTTTTT
clone size: NA; D gene: NA; J gene: TRBJ2-3; V gene: TRBV15; CDR3 length: 16; CDR3 protein: CATSRETPGGTDTQYF; CDR3 DNA: TGTGCCACCAGCAGAGAGACCCCAGGGGGCACAGATACGCAGTATTTT
clone size: NA; D gene: NA; J gene: TRBJ1-3; V gene: TRBV10-1; CDR3 length: 17; CDR3 protein: CASSESGRISFGNTIYF; CDR3 DNA: TGCGCCAGCAGTGAGTCGGGCAGAATCAGCTTTGGAAACACCATATATTTT
clone size: NA; D gene: NA; J gene: TRBJ1-3; V gene: TRBV7-2; CDR3 length: 14; CDR3 protein: CASSPSAPAGQTDF; CDR3 DNA: TGTGCCAGCAGCCCCTCGGCCCCTGCAGGCCAGACCGATTTT
clone size: NA; D gene: NA; J gene: TRBJ1-1; V gene: TRBV10-1; CDR3 length: 13; CDR3 protein: CASRTGLNTEAFF; CDR3 DNA: TGCGCCAGCAGGACAGGATTGAACACTGAAGCTTTCTTT
clone size: NA; D gene: NA; J gene: TRBJ2-7; V gene: TRBV21-1; CDR3 length: 15; CDR3 protein: CASSKVRAFPYEQYF; CDR3 DNA: TGTGCCAGCAGCAAAGTGAGGGCTTTCCCCTACGAGCAGTACTTC
clone size: NA; D gene: TRBD2; J gene: TRBJ2-3; V gene: TRBV9; CDR3 length: 15; CDR3 protein: CASSVGAGVTDTQYF; CDR3 DNA: TGTGCCAGCAGCGTAGGAGCGGGAGTCACAGATACGCAGTATTTT